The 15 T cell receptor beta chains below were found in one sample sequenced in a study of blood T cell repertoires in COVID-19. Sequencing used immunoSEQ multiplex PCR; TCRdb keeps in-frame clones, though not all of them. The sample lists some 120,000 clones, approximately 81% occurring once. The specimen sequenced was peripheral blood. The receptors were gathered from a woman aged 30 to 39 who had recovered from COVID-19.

The CDR3 region has the DNA TGTGCCTGGAGGGGGCCAGGATTCTACGAGCAGTACTTC. Encoded protein: CAWRGPGFYEQYF. The V and J genes are TRBV30 and TRBJ2-7; perhaps TRBD1 as D (5 bases). The CDR3 consists of 13 residues. V was pared by 3 bases and J by 3 bases, with 12 bases between. The V gene's germline CDR1 is GTSNPN and CDR2 SVGIG (reference sequence).

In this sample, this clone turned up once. CDR3 sequence: CASSPLLSGAGNEQFF. In nucleotides, the CDR3 is TGTGCCAGCAGTCCCCTTCTGAGCGGGGCCGGCAATGAGCAGTTCTTC. The rearrangement links TRBV28 to TRBJ2-1, with 7 bases identical to TRBD2. The CDR3 runs to 16 residues. With 5 bases clipped from V and 6 bases from J, the junction kept 13 bases outside the gene matches. CDR1 MDHEN and CDR2 SYDVKM come from the germline V gene.

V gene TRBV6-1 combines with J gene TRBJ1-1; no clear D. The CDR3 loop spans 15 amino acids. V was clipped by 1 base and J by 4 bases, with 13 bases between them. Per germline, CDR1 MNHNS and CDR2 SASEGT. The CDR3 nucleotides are TGTGCCAGCAGTGAAGGGGTTCGGGGAGGCACTGAAGCTTTCTTT. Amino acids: CASSEGVRGGTEAFF.

The CDR3 DNA reads as TGTGCCAGCAGCTTGACAGGGAGCGCCTACGAGCAGTACTTC. This codes for CASSLTGSAYEQYF. The chain has TRBV5-4 and TRBJ2-7, with D possibly TRBD1 on 6 matching bases. CDR1 is SGHNT, CDR2 YYREEE, per germline (reference sequence). V shed 1 base and J shed 2 bases, with 10 bases lying between them. The CDR3 has 14 residues. Looking up the rest from reference TRBV5-4 and TRBJ2-7 gives the full variable domain: ETGVTQSPTHLIKTRGQQVTLRCSSQSGHNTVSWYQQALGQGPQFIFQYYREEENGRGNFPPRFSGLQFPNYSSELNVNALELDDSALYLCASSLTGSAYEQYFGPGTRLTVT.

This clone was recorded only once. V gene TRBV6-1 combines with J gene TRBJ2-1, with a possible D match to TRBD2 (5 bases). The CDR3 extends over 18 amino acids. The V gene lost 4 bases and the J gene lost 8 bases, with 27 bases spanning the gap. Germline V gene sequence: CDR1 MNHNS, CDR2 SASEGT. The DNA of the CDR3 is TGTGCCAGCAGTGGGACCAGCACTCGGGGTCCTCCCTTCGATGAGCAGTTCTTC. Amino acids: CASSGTSTRGPPFDEQFF.

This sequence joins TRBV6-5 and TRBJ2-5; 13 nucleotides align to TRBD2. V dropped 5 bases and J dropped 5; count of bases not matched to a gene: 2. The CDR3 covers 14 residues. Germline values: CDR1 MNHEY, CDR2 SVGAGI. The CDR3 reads CASSTSGGAETQYF. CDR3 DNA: TGTGCCAGCAGTACTAGCGGGGGGGCGGAGACCCAGTACTTC.

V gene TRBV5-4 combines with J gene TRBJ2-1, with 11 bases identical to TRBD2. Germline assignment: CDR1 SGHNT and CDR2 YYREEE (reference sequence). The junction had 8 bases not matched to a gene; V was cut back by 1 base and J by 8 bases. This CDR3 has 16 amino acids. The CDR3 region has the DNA TGTGCCAGCAGCTTGTTGCTAGCGGGGGGACAGGATGAGCAGTTCTTC. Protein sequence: CASSLLLAGGQDEQFF.

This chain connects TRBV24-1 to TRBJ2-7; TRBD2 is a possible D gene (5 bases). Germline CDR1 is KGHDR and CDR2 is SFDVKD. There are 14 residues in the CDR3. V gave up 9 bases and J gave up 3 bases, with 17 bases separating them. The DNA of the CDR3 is TGTGCCACCCTGACCGGGGTGGAAGACTACGAGCAGTACTTC. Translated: CATLTGVEDYEQYF.

CDR3 region: CSVVRRQMNTEAFF. In nucleotides, the CDR3 is TGCAGCGTTGTTAGGCGACAGATGAACACTGAAGCTTTCTTT. V usage is TRBV29-1 and J usage is TRBJ1-1; maybe TRBD1 (5 bases). The V end lost 4 bases, the J end lost 0 bases, and 12 bases lay between the germline ends. This CDR3 is built from 14 residues. The germline CDR1 and CDR2 sequences are SQVTM and ANQGSEA.

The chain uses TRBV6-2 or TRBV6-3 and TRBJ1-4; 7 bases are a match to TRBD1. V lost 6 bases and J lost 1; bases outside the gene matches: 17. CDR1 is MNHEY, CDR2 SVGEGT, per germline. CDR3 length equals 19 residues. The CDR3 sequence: CASRYTGTAPSRTNEKLFF. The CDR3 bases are TGTGCCAGCAGATACACCGGGACAGCACCTTCTAGAACTAATGAAAAACTGTTTTTT.

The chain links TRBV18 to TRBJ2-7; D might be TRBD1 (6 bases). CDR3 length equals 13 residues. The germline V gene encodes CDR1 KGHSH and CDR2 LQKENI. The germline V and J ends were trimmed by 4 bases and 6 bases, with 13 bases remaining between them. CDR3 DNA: TGTGCCAGCTCACAGGGACACAACTTCGAGCAGTACTTC. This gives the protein CASSQGHNFEQYF.

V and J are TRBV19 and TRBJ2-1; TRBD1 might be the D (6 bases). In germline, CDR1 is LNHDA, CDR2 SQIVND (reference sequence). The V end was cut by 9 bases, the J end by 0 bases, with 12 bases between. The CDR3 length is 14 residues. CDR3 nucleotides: TGTGCCAGCAGCCAGGGGTCCTCCTACAATGAGCAGTTCTTC. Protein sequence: CASSQGSSYNEQFF.

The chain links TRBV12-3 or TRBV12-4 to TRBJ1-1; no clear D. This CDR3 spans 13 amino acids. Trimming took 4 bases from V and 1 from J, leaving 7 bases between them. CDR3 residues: CASSSGPNTEAFF. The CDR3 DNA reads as TGTGCCAGCAGTTCAGGCCCGAACACTGAAGCTTTCTTT.

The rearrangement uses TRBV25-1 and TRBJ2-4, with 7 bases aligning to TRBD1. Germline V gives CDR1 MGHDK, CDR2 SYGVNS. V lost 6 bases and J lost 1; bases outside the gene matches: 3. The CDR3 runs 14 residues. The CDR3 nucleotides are TGTGCCAGCAGCACAGGGGAGGCCAAAAACATTCAGTACTTC. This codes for CASSTGEAKNIQYF. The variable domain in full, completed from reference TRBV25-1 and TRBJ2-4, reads EADIYQTPRYLVIGTGKKITLECSQTMGHDKMYWYQQDPGMELHLIHYSYGVNSTEKGDLSSESTVSRIRTEHFPLTLESARPSHTSQYLCASSTGEAKNIQYFGAGTRLSVL.

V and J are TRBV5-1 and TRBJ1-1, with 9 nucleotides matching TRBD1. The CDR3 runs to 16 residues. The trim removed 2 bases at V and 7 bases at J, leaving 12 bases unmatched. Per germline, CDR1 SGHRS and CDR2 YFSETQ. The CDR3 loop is CASSLGSTGGVDEAFF. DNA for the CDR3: TGCGCCAGCAGCTTAGGATCGACAGGGGGAGTTGATGAAGCTTTCTTT.